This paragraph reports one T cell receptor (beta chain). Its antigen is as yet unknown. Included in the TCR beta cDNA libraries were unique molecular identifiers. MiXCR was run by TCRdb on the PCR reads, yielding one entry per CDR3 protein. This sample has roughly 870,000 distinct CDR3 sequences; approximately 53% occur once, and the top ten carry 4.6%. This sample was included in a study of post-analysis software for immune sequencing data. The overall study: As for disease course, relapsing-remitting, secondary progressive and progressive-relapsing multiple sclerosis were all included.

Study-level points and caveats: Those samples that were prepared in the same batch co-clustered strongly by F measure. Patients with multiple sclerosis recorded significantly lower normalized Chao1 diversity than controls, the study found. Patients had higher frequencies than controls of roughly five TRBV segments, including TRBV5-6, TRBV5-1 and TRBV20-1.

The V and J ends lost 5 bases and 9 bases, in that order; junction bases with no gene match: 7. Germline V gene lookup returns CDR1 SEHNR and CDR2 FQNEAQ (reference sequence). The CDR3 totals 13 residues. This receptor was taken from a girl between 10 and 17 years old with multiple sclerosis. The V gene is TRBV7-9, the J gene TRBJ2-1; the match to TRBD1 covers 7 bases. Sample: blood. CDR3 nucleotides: TGTGCCAGCAGCCCCTTTGACAGGGCTGAGCAGTTCTTC. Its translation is CASSPFDRAEQFF.